This entry is about one TCR beta chain. The antigen remains unidentified. Germline CDR1 DFQATT, CDR2 SNEGSKA (reference sequence). V shed 7 bases and J shed 9 bases, with 13 bases lying between them. The CDR3 sequence is 11 residues long. These data are taken from a study of graft-versus-host responses after intestinal transplantation. On the study more broadly: Every recipient had anti-thymocyte globulin induction and roughly 3 years of tacrolimus plus steroids.

Method: immunoSEQ multiplex PCR; TCRdb's copy keeps in-frame clones and lacks some. The table includes over 100,000 clones, around 94% detected once. Whole-study findings and limits: Among circulating GvH clones, peak levels were associated with early post-transplant declines in HvG clones. Allografts of patients with graft-donor T cell macrochimerism showed high graft-versus-host to host-versus-graft clone ratios. Recipient-marrow GvH clones were detected, some having first appeared in ileum or blood.

Sample: unstimulated CD4+ T cells sorted from spleen or lymph node cells, taken before transplant. The source is a human donor who was the organ donor for an intestinal transplant. The genes are TRBV20-1 and TRBJ2-4; weak D call: TRBD2 (6 bases). CDR3 DNA: TGCAGTGGCCTAGGAGGGGCCATTCAGTACTTC. Its protein product is CSGLGGAIQYF.